One sample yielded the 23 T cell receptor beta chains listed below, sequenced in a study of shared clonotypes between healthy human individuals. Only in-frame clones appear in the TCRdb table, and some are missing; sequencing was by immunoSEQ multiplex PCR. The top ten clones hold about 0.13% of a sample with millions of clones, around nine tenths of them seen once. Sequences were obtained from naive CD4+ T cells sorted from blood. As to subset: CD45RA+ positively selected. These receptor sequences come from a man younger than 35 in good health.

With regard to this clone: This sample includes further DNA sequences coding for the same CDR3. V and J are TRBV7-2 and TRBJ2-1; 7 nucleotides agree with TRBD2. This CDR3 contains 15 residues. The V and J ends lost 1 base and 3 bases, in that order; junction bases with no gene match: 3. The V gene's germline CDR1 is SGHTA and CDR2 FQGNSA. The CDR3 coding sequence is TGTGCCAGCAGCTTAGGGAGGGAGGGCTACAATGAGCAGTTCTTC. Translating gives CASSLGREGYNEQFF.

The V and J genes are TRBV30 and TRBJ2-5; 8 nucleotides line up with TRBD1. The J call could be wrong; TRBJ2-7 is a better fit for the DNA end. The CDR3 has 15 amino acids. Looked up from germline, CDR1 is GTSNPN and CDR2 is SVGIG (reference sequence). The CDR3 loop reads CAWQEIGTGRYEQYF. The CDR3 DNA reads as TGTGCCTGGCAAGAAATCGGGACAGGTCGCTACGAGCAGTACTTC.

For this clone: This may come from a read error, since a much larger clone is one base off. The sample holds other DNA sequences that translate to the same CDR3. The chain is built from TRBV18 and TRBJ1-4, with D maybe TRBD1 (5 bases). The CDR3 contains 14 residues. V was pared by 3 bases and J by 1 base, with 6 bases between. Germline CDR1 is KGHSH and CDR2 is LQKENI. The CDR3: CASSPGGTNEKLFF. CDR3 sequence (DNA): TGTGCCAGCTCACCGGGGGGAACTAATGAAAAACTGTTTTTT.

This sequence joins TRBV18 and TRBJ2-1; unclear D gene. CDR1 is KGHSH and CDR2 is LQKENI in the germline V gene. V lost 3 bases to trimming and J lost 0 bases, with 12 bases between them. The length of the CDR3 is 16 residues. The CDR3 nucleotides are TGTGCCAGCTCACCGGTTACAGACCCCTCCTACAATGAGCAGTTCTTC. Its translation is CASSPVTDPSYNEQFF.

This clone has a single count. The chain combines TRBV6-1 with TRBJ2-6, with D perhaps TRBD1 (5 bases). CDR1 is MNHNS and CDR2 is SASEGT in the germline V gene. V lost 3 bases, J lost 0 bases, and 15 bases lay in between. The CDR3 is made up of 18 amino acids. For the CDR3, the DNA is TGTGCCAGCAGTGATGGACACTTTTCCCTCTCTGGGGCCAACGTCCTGACTTTC. It codes for CASSDGHFSLSGANVLTF.

V is TRBV7-2 and J is TRBJ2-1, with 7 bases aligning to TRBD2. V shed 4 bases and J 7 bases; nucleotides not matched to a gene: 4. Germline CDR1 is SGHTA and CDR2 is FQGNSA. The CDR3 sequence is 13 residues long. CDR3 bases: TGTGCCAGCAGCTGGGAGGGAGATAATGAGCAGTTCTTC. Amino acid sequence: CASSWEGDNEQFF.

This clone appeared a single time. This sequence joins TRBV12-5 and TRBJ2-5, with a possible D match to TRBD1 (6 bases). Germline CDR1 LGHNT, CDR2 FRNRAP. This CDR3 comprises 19 residues. V was pared by 7 bases and J by 5 bases, with 32 bases between. CDR3 sequence reads: CASDSSKDWGTTKQETQYF. The CDR3 nucleotides read TGTGCTAGTGATTCATCAAAGGATTGGGGGACAACAAAGCAGGAGACCCAGTACTTC.

The table lists this clone with a count of one. The chain carries TRBV6-1 and TRBJ1-1, with D perhaps matching TRBD1 (5 bases). CDR3 size: 12 residues. The germline gives CDR1 MNHNS, CDR2 SASEGT. Deletions cut 11 bases from V and 0 bases from J, with 10 bases between. The CDR3 reads CAALTVNTEAFF. CDR3 DNA: TGTGCCGCATTGACAGTGAACACTGAAGCTTTCTTT.

The CDR3: CASKGGANQPQHF. The CDR3 DNA reads TGTGCCAGTAAGGGGGGTGCCAATCAGCCCCAGCATTTT. The J gene is TRBJ1-5, the V gene TRBV19; possible D gene TRBD1, 6 bases. The CDR3 length is 13 residues. V lost 7 bases and J lost 3, with 10 bases in between. The germline CDR1 and CDR2 sequences are LNHDA and SQIVND (reference sequence).

V usage is TRBV5-4 and J usage is TRBJ2-7; weak D call: TRBD2 (5 bases). The germline V and J ends were trimmed by 0 bases and 1 base, with 14 bases remaining between them. Germline V gene sequence: CDR1 SGHNT, CDR2 YYREEE (reference sequence). The CDR3 has 16 amino acids. The CDR3 DNA reads as TGTGCCAGCAGCTTGGATTGGCAGACTATATCCTACGAGCAGTACTTC. The encoded protein is CASSLDWQTISYEQYF.

The chain links TRBV5-1 to TRBJ1-4, with TRBD1 identical over 9 bases. The germline V gene has CDR1 SGHRS and CDR2 YFSETQ. V trimming: 3 bases; J trimming: 6 bases; junction bases outside the gene matches: 3. This CDR3 has 14 residues. The CDR3 here is CASSWGQGDEKLFF. CDR3 bases: TGCGCCAGCAGCTGGGGACAGGGAGATGAAAAACTGTTTTTT.

J is TRBJ2-2 and V is TRBV5-1; D possibly corresponds to TRBD1 (5 bases). Per the germline V gene, CDR1 is SGHRS and CDR2 is YFSETQ. Trimming took 4 bases from V and 4 from J, leaving 20 bases between them. The CDR3 has 17 residues. The CDR3 region has the DNA TGCGCCAGCAGCCCCGTTGGGGCAATGATGCGCACCGGGGAGCTGTTTTTT. Amino acid sequence: CASSPVGAMMRTGELFF.

The chain employs TRBV19 and TRBJ2-7; possibly TRBD2 for D (5 bases). Germline V lookup: CDR1 LNHDA, CDR2 SQIVND (reference sequence). The CDR3 length is 13 residues. Trimming removed 5 bases from V and 7 bases from J, with 15 bases in between. CDR3 DNA sequence: TGTGCCAGTAGTCGACCGAGGGCCCCGGAGCAGTACTTC. Its translation is CASSRPRAPEQYF.

The chain combines TRBV28 with TRBJ2-6; D is possibly TRBD2 (5 bases). V was trimmed by 7 bases and J by 4 bases, leaving 11 bases between them. The CDR3 totals 14 residues. The germline gives CDR1 MDHEN, CDR2 SYDVKM. This CDR3 reads CASTSGVGANVLTF. The CDR3 DNA reads as TGTGCCAGCACCTCCGGGGTCGGGGCCAACGTCCTGACTTTC. Using reference TRBV28 and TRBJ2-6 for the parts outside the CDR3, the full variable domain is DVKVTQSSRYLVKRTGEKVFLECVQDMDHENMFWYRQDPGLGLRLIYFSYDVKMKEKGDIPEGYSVSREKKERFSLILESASTNQTSMYLCASTSGVGANVLTFGAGSRLTVL.

In the case of this clone: One junction end disagrees with the germline gene, perhaps due to a read error. This rearrangement joins TRBV7-9 to TRBJ2-4, with a possible D match to TRBD1 (7 bases). Germline V gene sequence: CDR1 SEHNR, CDR2 FQNEAQ (reference sequence). The CDR3 has 15 amino acids. The CDR3 reads CASSLGGTAQNIQYF. The CDR3 bases are TGTGCCAGCAGCTTAGGCGGGACAGCCCAAAACATTCAGTACTTC.

This chain uses TRBV10-3 with TRBJ2-5; 10 bases fit TRBD1. Germline CDR1 reads ENHRY; CDR2 reads SYGVKD. The CDR3 loop spans 17 amino acids. Trimming removed 1 base from V and 7 bases from J; junction bases left unmatched: 12. The CDR3 region is CAISELPPGQGMGTQYF. The CDR3 DNA follows: TGTGCCATCAGTGAGTTACCTCCGGGACAGGGGATGGGGACCCAGTACTTC.

The chain has TRBV15 and TRBJ2-1, with 10 bases that match TRBD1. From germline, CDR1 is LNHNV and CDR2 YYDKDF (reference sequence). This CDR3 region has 18 residues. The V and J ends lost 3 bases and 2 bases, in that order; junction bases with no gene match: 10. This CDR3 is CATSSVLKGTGAYNEQFF. CDR3 coding DNA: TGTGCCACCAGCAGCGTCCTTAAGGGGACAGGGGCCTACAATGAGCAGTTCTTC. Drawing the rest from reference TRBV15 and TRBJ2-1, the complete variable domain is DAMVIQNPRYQVTQFGKPVTLSCSQTLNHNVMYWYQQKSSQAPKLLFHYYDKDFNNEADTPDNFQSRRPNTSFCFLDIRSPGLGDTAMYLCATSSVLKGTGAYNEQFFGPGTRLTVL.

The gene calls are TRBV11-2 and TRBJ1-2; D unresolved. Germline CDR1 is SGHAT and CDR2 is FQNNGV. The CDR3 has 14 residues. V was cut by 1 base and J by 6 bases, with 12 bases left in between. In nucleotides, the CDR3 is TGTGCCAGCAGCTTAGTCTTTGGAGGAAATGGCTACACCTTC. This sequence encodes CASSLVFGGNGYTF.

The chain is built from TRBV12-5 and TRBJ1-6, with 7 bases matching TRBD1. The V segment lost 3 bases and the J segment 7 bases; nucleotides outside the gene matches: 3. Per germline, CDR1 LGHNT and CDR2 FRNRAP. The CDR3 has 14 residues. CDR3 in amino acids: CASGFTGQNSPLHF. The DNA for the CDR3 is TGTGCTAGTGGTTTTACGGGACAGAATTCACCCCTCCACTTT.

The sample holds one count of this clone. The chain carries TRBV10-3 and TRBJ2-3; D remains ambiguous. The length of the CDR3 is 14 residues. The V and J ends lost 5 bases and 0 bases respectively, with 9 bases between them. CDR1 and CDR2 (germline): ENHRY, SYGVKD. The CDR3 loop reads CAISKILSTDTQYF. In DNA, the CDR3 is TGTGCCATCAGTAAAATACTCAGCACAGATACGCAGTATTTT.

This chain links TRBV19 with TRBJ2-7; TRBD1 is a possible D gene (6 bases). Trimming stripped 5 bases from V and 2 bases from J, with 13 bases between. The CDR3 loop spans 14 amino acids. Looked up from germline, CDR1 is LNHDA and CDR2 is SQIVND (reference sequence). This chain's CDR3 is CASSRTPGAYEQYF. CDR3 nucleotides: TGTGCCAGTAGTCGTACCCCAGGGGCCTACGAGCAGTACTTC. Full variable domain (missing parts from reference TRBV19 and TRBJ2-7): DGGITQSPKYLFRKEGQNVTLSCEQNLNHDAMYWYRQDPGQGLRLIYYSQIVNDFQKGDIAEGYSVSREKKESFPLTVTSAQKNPTAFYLCASSRTPGAYEQYFGPGTRLTVT.

About this clone: Other DNA sequences of this sample code for an identical CDR3. The rearrangement links TRBV5-6 to TRBJ1-5; no definite D call. Germline CDR1 and CDR2: SGHDT and YYEEEE. V dropped 1 base and J dropped 4 bases, with 6 bases sitting between them. CDR3 size: 13 residues. The CDR3 DNA is TGTGCCAGCAGCTTGCGGAGAAATCAGCCCCAGCATTTT. Amino acid sequence: CASSLRRNQPQHF.

V gene TRBV25-1 combines with J gene TRBJ2-3; 14 bases map to TRBD2. The CDR3 sequence is 18 residues long. Germline-derived CDR1 and CDR2 are MGHDK and SYGVNS. V gave up 1 base and J gave up 8 bases; unmatched junction bases: 11. The CDR3 protein is CASSESGGLAGERGTQYF. The CDR3 nucleotides are TGTGCCAGCAGTGAATCGGGGGGACTAGCGGGAGAAAGGGGTACGCAGTATTTT. The entire variable domain, with the rest obtained from reference TRBV25-1 and TRBJ2-3, is as follows: EADIYQTPRYLVIGTGKKITLECSQTMGHDKMYWYQQDPGMELHLIHYSYGVNSTEKGDLSSESTVSRIRTEHFPLTLESARPSHTSQYLCASSESGGLAGERGTQYFGPGTRLTVL.